This T cell receptor (beta chain) was sequenced in a study of control samples from healthy donors and cancer patients. Repertoires were generated with immunoSEQ multiplex PCR, while TCRdb's copy carries only in-frame clones and drops some. The data contain 95,000 to 150,000 clones, roughly nine tenths of them singletons. Trimming removed 0 bases from V and 7 bases from J, with 5 bases in between. The CDR3 totals 12 residues. Germline CDR1 is SGHAT and CDR2 is FQNNGV. This TCR was recovered from a woman aged 18-35 years in good health. The chain has TRBV11-2 and TRBJ2-3; D gene unclear. The sequencing input was blood. The DNA of the CDR3 is TGTGCCAGCAGCTTAGATCTAAATACGCAGTATTTT. Translated: CASSLDLNTQYF.